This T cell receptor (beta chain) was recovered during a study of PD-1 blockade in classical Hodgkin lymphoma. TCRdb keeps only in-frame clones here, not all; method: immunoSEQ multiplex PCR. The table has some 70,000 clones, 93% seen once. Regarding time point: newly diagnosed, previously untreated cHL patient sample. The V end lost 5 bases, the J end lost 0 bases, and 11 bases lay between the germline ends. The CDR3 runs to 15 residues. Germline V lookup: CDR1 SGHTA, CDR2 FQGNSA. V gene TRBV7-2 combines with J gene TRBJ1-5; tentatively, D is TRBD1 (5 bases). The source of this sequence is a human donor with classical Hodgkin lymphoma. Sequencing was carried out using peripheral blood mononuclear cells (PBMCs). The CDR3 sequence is CASSPEGNSNQPQHF. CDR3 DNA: TGTGCCAGCAGCCCGGAGGGGAATAGCAATCAGCCCCAGCATTTT.